What follows describes a single T cell receptor (beta chain). This record comes from a study of cytomegalovirus exposure and HLA in healthy donors. The CDR3 runs 13 residues. Unmatched junction bases numbered 6, after V lost 10 bases and J lost 3 bases. Looked up from germline, CDR1 is MNHEY and CDR2 is SVGAGI. Primers included in the PCR were 60 Vbeta and 13 Jbeta primers. Assay used: immunoSEQ multiplex PCR; TCRdb lists only in-frame clones, some missing. In the table there are more than 75,000 clones, approximately 69% of which are singletons. The sample was PBMCs. The rearrangement uses TRBV6-5 and TRBJ2-1, with 7 positions matching TRBD1. The sequence was collected from a middle-aged man in good health and CMV-seropositive. The DNA of the CDR3 is TGTGCCACCAGAGCAGGGGGCTACAATGAGCAGTTCTTC. This codes for CATRAGGYNEQFF.